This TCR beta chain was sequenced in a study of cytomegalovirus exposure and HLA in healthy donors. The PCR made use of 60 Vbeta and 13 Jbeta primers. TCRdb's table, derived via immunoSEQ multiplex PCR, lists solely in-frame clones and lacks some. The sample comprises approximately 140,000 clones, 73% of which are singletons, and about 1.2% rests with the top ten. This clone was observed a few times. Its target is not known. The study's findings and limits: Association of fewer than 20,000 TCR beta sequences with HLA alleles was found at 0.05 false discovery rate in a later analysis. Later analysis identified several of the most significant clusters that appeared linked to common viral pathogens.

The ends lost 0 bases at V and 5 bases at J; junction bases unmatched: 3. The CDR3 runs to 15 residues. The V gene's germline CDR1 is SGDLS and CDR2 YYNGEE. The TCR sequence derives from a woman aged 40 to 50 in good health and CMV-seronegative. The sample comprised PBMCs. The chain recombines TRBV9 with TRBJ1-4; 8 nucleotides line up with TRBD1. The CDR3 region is CASSVGQGSNEKLFF. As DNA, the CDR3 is TGTGCCAGCAGCGTAGGACAGGGGTCGAATGAAAAACTGTTTTTT.